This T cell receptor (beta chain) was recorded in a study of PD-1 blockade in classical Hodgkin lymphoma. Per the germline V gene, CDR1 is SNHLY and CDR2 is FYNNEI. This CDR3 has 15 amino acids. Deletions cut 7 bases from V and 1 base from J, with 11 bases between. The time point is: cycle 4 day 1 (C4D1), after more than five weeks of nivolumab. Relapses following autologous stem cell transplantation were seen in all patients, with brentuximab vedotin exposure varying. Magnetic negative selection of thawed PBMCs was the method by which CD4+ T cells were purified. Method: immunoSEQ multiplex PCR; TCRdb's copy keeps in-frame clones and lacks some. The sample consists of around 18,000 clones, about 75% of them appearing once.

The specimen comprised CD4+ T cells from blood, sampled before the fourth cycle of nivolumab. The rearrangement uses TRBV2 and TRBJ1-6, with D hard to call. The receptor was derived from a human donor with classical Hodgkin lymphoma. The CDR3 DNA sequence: TGTGCCAGCACCGGATCGGGGTCCTATAATTCACCCCTCCACTTT. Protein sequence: CASTGSGSYNSPLHF.